This entry lists 19 T cell receptor beta chains sequenced from one sample in a study of shared clonotypes between healthy human individuals. Profiled with immunoSEQ multiplex PCR; TCRdb holds only in-frame clones, not every one. The sample includes about 520,000 clones, around four fifths of them seen just once. Sequencing was performed on PBMCs. The receptors come from a middle-aged woman in good health. Some clones in this sample may be carry-over from other donors' samples.

The V gene is TRBV5-6, the J gene TRBJ2-7; D ambiguous. Trimming stripped 2 bases from V and 2 bases from J, with 11 bases between. The CDR3 has 14 residues. The V gene's germline CDR1 is SGHDT and CDR2 YYEEEE. The CDR3 coding sequence is TGTGCCAGCAGCTTATGGGGATCCGCCTACGAGCAGTACTTC. It specifies CASSLWGSAYEQYF. Full variable domain (missing parts from reference TRBV5-6 and TRBJ2-7): DAGVTQSPTHLIKTRGQQVTLRCSPKSGHDTVSWYQQALGQGPQFIFQYYEEEERQRGNFPDRFSGHQFPNYSSELNVNALLLGDSALYLCASSLWGSAYEQYFGPGTRLTVT.

The chain is built from TRBV19 and TRBJ1-1; D remains ambiguous. V lost 1 base and J lost 3, with 9 bases in between. The CDR3 loop spans 14 amino acids. Germline lookup yields CDR1 LNHDA and CDR2 SQIVND (reference sequence). The CDR3 sequence: CASSIGAGDTEAFF. CDR3 coding DNA: TGTGCCAGTAGTATAGGGGCTGGGGACACTGAAGCTTTCTTT.

The rearrangement joins TRBV7-8 to TRBJ1-2; no definite D call. CDR1 SGHVS and CDR2 FQNEAQ come from the germline V gene. The CDR3 covers 13 residues. The V end was cut by 1 base, the J end by 8 bases, with 11 bases between. The CDR3 nucleotides read TGTGCCAGCAGCTTAGAGCCCCAGAGGGGCTACACCTTC. The encoded protein is CASSLEPQRGYTF.

Notes on this clone: This likely traces to a read error, being one base from a far larger clone. The V gene is TRBV29-1, the J gene TRBJ2-7; D unresolved. The CDR3 sequence is 13 residues long. V was trimmed by 1 base and J by 2 bases, leaving 9 bases between them. Germline CDR1 and CDR2: SQVTM and ANQGSEA. This CDR3 is CSVEVSWTYEQYF. DNA for the CDR3: TGCAGCGTTGAAGTTAGCTGGACCTACGAGCAGTACTTC.

J is TRBJ1-1 and V is TRBV5-1; D is perhaps TRBD1 (6 bases). V was cut by 0 bases and J by 3 bases, with 15 bases left in between. The CDR3 totals 16 residues. The germline V gene has CDR1 SGHRS and CDR2 YFSETQ. The CDR3 here is CASSLDRTGFDTEAFF. Here the CDR3 DNA reads TGCGCCAGCAGCTTGGACCGTACAGGGTTCGACACTGAAGCTTTCTTT.

The chain carries TRBV28 and TRBJ1-5, with D tentatively TRBD1 (5 bases). Per the germline V gene, CDR1 is MDHEN and CDR2 is SYDVKM. The ends were cut back, 7 bases at V and 2 bases at J, with 15 bases in the middle. The CDR3 has 15 amino acids. This CDR3 is CASTPVGVRNQPQHF. As DNA, the CDR3 is TGTGCCAGCACCCCAGTGGGGGTGCGCAATCAGCCCCAGCATTTT. Full variable domain (outside the CDR3, taken from reference TRBV28 and TRBJ1-5): DVKVTQSSRYLVKRTGEKVFLECVQDMDHENMFWYRQDPGLGLRLIYFSYDVKMKEKGDIPEGYSVSREKKERFSLILESASTNQTSMYLCASTPVGVRNQPQHFGDGTRLSIL.

The J gene is TRBJ2-1, the V gene TRBV5-1; 9 nucleotides align to TRBD2. V was pared by 0 bases and J by 4 bases, with 2 bases of the junction left unmatched. Germline V lookup: CDR1 SGHRS, CDR2 YFSETQ. The CDR3 extends over 15 amino acids. Here the CDR3 DNA reads TGCGCCAGCAGCTTGGCTAGCGGGGCTTACAATGAGCAGTTCTTC. Translation: CASSLASGAYNEQFF.

This chain connects TRBV21-1 to TRBJ2-2; the DNA was not used to check the table's D call, TRBD2. TRBV21-1 is a listed pseudogene. The CDR3 runs to 14 residues. The CDR3 sequence: CASSGSTNTGELFF. The CDR3, as DNA: TGTGCCAGCAGCGGGAGTACGAACACCGGGGAGCTGTTTTTT.

The rearrangement links TRBV27 to TRBJ1-1, with D maybe TRBD1 (6 bases). The CDR3 covers 14 residues. CDR1 is MNHEY, CDR2 SMNVEV, per germline (reference sequence). V dropped 1 base and J dropped 3 bases, with 9 bases sitting between them. This chain's CDR3 is CASSLLYRDTEAFF. In DNA form, the CDR3 reads TGTGCCAGCAGTTTATTGTACAGGGACACTGAAGCTTTCTTT.

This chain connects TRBV7-3 to TRBJ2-7; D call uncertain. V shed 3 bases and J shed 3 bases, with 9 bases lying between them. The CDR3 runs to 13 residues. Germline CDR1 and CDR2: SGHTA and FQGTGA. The CDR3 DNA sequence: TGTGCCAGCAGCTTGGACCCTGGCTACGAGCAGTACTTC. It is translated as CASSLDPGYEQYF.

This clone has a handful of counts. This sequence joins TRBV11-3 and TRBJ2-2; perhaps TRBD1 as D (6 bases). Germline CDR1 reads SGHNT; CDR2 reads YENEEA. The CDR3 loop spans 16 amino acids. V gave up 4 bases and J gave up 6 bases, with 18 bases separating them. CDR3 protein: CASSSNHRAGAGELFF. CDR3 in DNA: TGTGCCAGCAGCTCGAACCACAGGGCCGGGGCCGGGGAGCTGTTTTTT.

The V call is TRBV5-6, the J call TRBJ2-7, with a possible D match to TRBD2 (8 bases). This CDR3 is built from 17 residues. Per the germline V gene, CDR1 is SGHDT and CDR2 is YYEEEE. The V gene lost 2 bases and the J gene lost 2 bases, with 20 bases spanning the gap. CDR3 DNA: TGTGCCAGCAGCTTAGGGGGCAAGGCGGGAGGCCCCTACGAGCAGTACTTC. Its translation: CASSLGGKAGGPYEQYF.

This chain connects TRBV15 to TRBJ1-2; 8 nucleotides line up with TRBD1. This CDR3 is built from 15 residues. Trimming cost V 3 bases and J 4 bases; bases outside gene matches: 7. Germline-derived CDR1 and CDR2 are LNHNV and YYDKDF (reference sequence). The CDR3 sequence is CATSRDRAALYGYTF. DNA for the CDR3: TGTGCCACCAGCAGGGACAGGGCAGCTCTCTATGGCTACACCTTC.

The chain carries TRBV7-2 and TRBJ1-6; D not resolved. The CDR3 covers 13 residues. Deletions cut 4 bases from V and 8 bases from J, with 9 bases between. From germline, CDR1 is SGHTA and CDR2 FQGNSA. The CDR3: CASSSRGDSPLHF. For the CDR3, the DNA is TGTGCCAGCAGCTCCCGCGGTGATTCACCCCTCCACTTT.

V and J are TRBV5-5 and TRBJ2-7; D perhaps matches TRBD1 (6 bases). The V end lost 4 bases, the J end lost 2 bases, and 16 bases lay between the germline ends. This CDR3 region has 15 residues. Germline CDR1 reads SGHKS; CDR2 reads YYEKEE (reference sequence). The CDR3 region is CASSTATGPTYEQYF. CDR3 coding DNA: TGTGCCAGCAGCACGGCCACAGGGCCTACCTACGAGCAGTACTTC.

The rearrangement links TRBV2 to TRBJ2-7; TRBD1 agrees at 8 bases. Germline V gene lookup returns CDR1 SNHLY and CDR2 FYNNEI. Trimming removed 8 bases from V and 0 bases from J; junction bases left unmatched: 9. The CDR3 totals 15 residues. The CDR3 nucleotides read TGTGCCAGCGCCGTCGGACAGGGTAACTCCTACGAGCAGTACTTC. This sequence encodes CASAVGQGNSYEQYF.

The V gene is TRBV5-1, the J gene TRBJ2-1; 14 bases line up with TRBD2. V shed 0 bases and J 13 bases; nucleotides not matched to a gene: 6. The CDR3 has 15 residues. Germline V gene lookup returns CDR1 SGHRS and CDR2 YFSETQ. The DNA of the CDR3 is TGCGCCAGCAGCTTGGATGGGACTAGCGGGAGCAATCAGTTCTTC. Its protein is CASSLDGTSGSNQFF.

This clone was observed a handful of times. This sequence joins TRBV30 and TRBJ1-1, with D possibly matching TRBD1 (5 bases). V gave up 0 bases and J gave up 13 bases, with 15 bases separating them. This CDR3 is 12 amino acids long. CDR1 and CDR2 (germline): GTSNPN, SVGIG (reference sequence). DNA of the CDR3: TGTGCCTGGAGTGTAGGGGACGCCCGGGGTTTCTTT. Encoded protein: CAWSVGDARGFF.

The J gene is TRBJ1-2, the V gene TRBV2, with TRBD1 matching 8 bases. Trimming removed 8 bases from V and 5 bases from J; junction bases left unmatched: 4. The germline gives CDR1 SNHLY, CDR2 FYNNEI. This CDR3 region has 12 residues. CDR3 in DNA: TGTGCCAGCCGACAGGGGAAGTATGGCTACACCTTC. This sequence encodes CASRQGKYGYTF. The full variable domain, rest sourced from reference TRBV2 and TRBJ1-2, is EPEVTQTPSHQVTQMGQEVILRCVPISNHLYFYWYRQILGQKVEFLVSFYNNEISEKSEIFDDQFSVERPDGSNFTLKIRSTKLEDSAMYFCASRQGKYGYTFGSGTRLTVV.